This is a list of T cell receptor beta chains from one sample in a study of beta chain features in type 1 diabetes. The repertoire was sequenced with immunoSEQ multiplex PCR; TCRdb's copy has only in-frame clones and lacks some. There are around 240,000 clones in the sample; 9.6% occur only once, and just under 0.035% lies in the top ten. Sample: naive CD4+ T cells from blood. These receptors all come from a woman aged 18 to 35 in good health. The CDR3 runs from the conserved cysteine through the conserved F or W. A D gene is named only where the DNA matches it firmly. Where a row states a size, it is once, few, many or the class of an expanded clone; other rows omit it.

clone size | J gene | V gene | D gene | CDR3 protein | CDR3 DNA
- | TRBJ1-5 | TRBV11-3 | - | CASSLGLARTNNQPQHF | TGTGCCAGCAGCTTAGGATTAGCCAGAACTAACAATCAGCCCCAGCATTTT
- | TRBJ2-1 | TRBV19 | TRBD2 | CASSAGTSGSFSYNEQFF | TGTGCCAGTAGTGCCGGGACTAGCGGGAGTTTCTCCTACAATGAGCAGTTCTTC
few | TRBJ1-1 | TRBV6-6 | TRBD1 | CASSNPGQGAGTEAFF | TGTGCCAGCAGTAATCCGGGACAGGGCGCGGGGACTGAAGCTTTCTTT
- | TRBJ1-2 | TRBV10-2 | - | CASSEPSRYGYTF | TGCGCCAGCAGTGAGCCGTCGAGATATGGCTACACCTTC
- | TRBJ2-3 | TRBV4-1 | - | CASSPLGVGTDTQYF | TGCGCCAGCAGCCCGCTAGGGGTGGGCACAGATACGCAGTATTTT
few | TRBJ2-1 | TRBV2 | - | CASTPPRGNEQFF | TGTGCCAGCACCCCGCCCCGCGGGAATGAGCAGTTCTTC
few | TRBJ2-7 | TRBV7-2 | TRBD2 | CASSLSSGSSYEQYF | TGTGCCAGCAGCTTATCAAGCGGGAGTTCCTACGAGCAGTACTTC
few | TRBJ2-3 | TRBV4-1 | TRBD2 | CASSRQLAVGTDTQYF | TGCGCCAGCAGCCGACAGCTAGCGGTCGGCACAGATACGCAGTATTTT
- | TRBJ1-1 | TRBV27 | TRBD1 | CASYGTGGSETEAFF | TGTGCCAGCTACGGGACAGGGGGTTCGGAGACTGAAGCTTTCTTT
- | TRBJ2-2 | TRBV19 | TRBD2 | CASELAGDVGELFF | TGTGCCAGCGAACTAGCGGGAGATGTCGGGGAGCTGTTTTTT
- | TRBJ2-1 | TRBV2 | TRBD1 | CASSFDRDEQFF | TGTGCCAGCAGTTTCGACAGGGATGAGCAGTTCTTC
- | TRBJ2-7 | TRBV5-6 | TRBD1 | CASSSRQGPRIYEQYF | TGTGCCAGCAGCTCTAGACAGGGCCCGAGGATTTACGAGCAGTACTTC
few | TRBJ1-2 | TRBV19 | - | CASTDLQGYGYTF | TGTGCCAGTACCGACCTACAGGGCTATGGCTACACCTTC
- | TRBJ2-7 | TRBV5-1 | TRBD2 | CASSFSGTVYEQYF | TGCGCCAGCAGCTTTAGCGGGACCGTCTACGAGCAGTACTTC
- | TRBJ2-7 | TRBV28 | - | CASTLAGASYEQYF | TGTGCCAGCACCCTGGCGGGGGCCTCCTACGAGCAGTACTTC
few | TRBJ2-5 | TRBV19 | TRBD1 | CASKETGAQETQYF | TGTGCCAGTAAGGAGACAGGGGCGCAAGAGACCCAGTACTTC
few | TRBJ1-3 | TRBV18 | - | CASSPGAGNTIYF | TGTGCCAGCTCACCGGGCGCTGGAAACACCATATATTTT
few | TRBJ1-1 | TRBV9 | - | CASRKGGSGEAFF | TGTGCCAGCAGAAAAGGGGGTTCGGGTGAAGCTTTCTTT
few | TRBJ2-1 | TRBV7-2 | - | CASSFPMASRNEQFF | TGTGCCAGCAGCTTTCCGATGGCTAGCCGGAATGAGCAGTTCTTC
few | TRBJ2-3 | TRBV14 | TRBD1 | CASSSAGQGSDTQYF | TGTGCCAGCAGCTCCGCGGGACAGGGGTCAGATACGCAGTATTTT
- | TRBJ2-1 | TRBV9 | TRBD2 | CASSAGSSGGHNEQFF | TGTGCCAGCAGCGCGGGCTCTAGCGGGGGGCACAATGAGCAGTTCTTC
- | TRBJ2-1 | TRBV29-1 | TRBD2 | CSVAPTSGSHNEQFF | TGCAGCGTTGCTCCGACTAGCGGGAGTCACAATGAGCAGTTCTTC
- | TRBJ2-5 | TRBV18 | TRBD2 | CASGTSGTQETQYF | TGTGCCAGCGGTACTAGCGGCACCCAAGAGACCCAGTACTTC
few | TRBJ1-1 | TRBV25-1 | TRBD1 | CASSITGVTEAFF | TGTGCCAGCAGTATAACAGGGGTCACTGAAGCTTTCTTT
- | TRBJ2-1 | TRBV4-1 | - | CASSQDGAYNEQFF | TGCGCCAGCAGCCAAGACGGAGCGTACAATGAGCAGTTCTTC
- | TRBJ1-2 | TRBV30 | TRBD1 | CAWSRTGPGYGYTF | TGTGCCTGGAGCCGGACAGGGCCGGGATATGGCTACACCTTC
few | TRBJ2-5 | TRBV6-6 | TRBD1 | CASSYPSQGAQETQYF | TGTGCCAGCAGTTATCCTTCACAGGGGGCGCAGGAGACCCAGTACTTC
few | TRBJ2-1 | TRBV18 | TRBD1 | CASSPQTGGYIGEQFF | TGTGCCAGCTCACCCCAGACAGGGGGGTATATCGGTGAGCAGTTCTTC
few | TRBJ1-1 | TRBV7-2 | - | CASSLGVANTEAFF | TGTGCCAGCAGCTTAGGAGTTGCGAACACTGAAGCTTTCTTT
- | TRBJ2-7 | TRBV5-1 | TRBD1 | CASSLGGTASYEQYF | TGCGCCAGCAGCTTGGGGGGGACAGCCTCCTACGAGCAGTACTTC
- | TRBJ2-3 | TRBV9 | TRBD2 | CASSPSAGGRGTDTQYF | TGTGCCAGCAGCCCCTCAGCAGGCGGGAGGGGAACAGATACGCAGTATTTT
- | TRBJ2-1 | TRBV7-2 | TRBD1 | CASSRTGQGYNEQFF | TGTGCCAGCAGTAGGACGGGACAGGGGTACAATGAGCAGTTCTTC
- | TRBJ1-1 | TRBV18 | TRBD1 | CASSPLYHRGEFNTEAFF | TGTGCCAGCTCACCACTCTATCACAGGGGGGAGTTTAACACTGAAGCTTTCTTT
few | TRBJ2-2 | TRBV19 | TRBD2 | CASSIVLAGGTGELFF | TGTGCCAGTAGTATAGTACTAGCGGGAGGAACCGGGGAGCTGTTTTTT
few | TRBJ2-7 | TRBV30 | TRBD2 | CAYSGLAGSAYEQYF | TGTGCCTACTCAGGCCTAGCGGGTTCGGCCTACGAGCAGTACTTC
- | TRBJ2-3 | TRBV7-9 | - | CASSLATGLGDTQYF | TGTGCCAGCAGCTTAGCCACAGGCCTGGGAGATACGCAGTATTTT
- | TRBJ1-2 | TRBV10-3 | - | CAISASTQGVDGYTF | TGTGCCATCAGTGCCTCGACACAGGGCGTGGATGGCTACACCTTC
- | TRBJ2-7 | TRBV6-1 | TRBD1 | CASRQTGPEGEQYF | TGTGCCAGCAGGCAGACAGGGCCGGAAGGGGAGCAGTACTTC
- | TRBJ2-3 | TRBV29-1 | - | CSVRPSFRPDTQYF | TGCAGCGTTCGGCCTAGCTTTCGCCCAGATACGCAGTATTTT
- | TRBJ1-5 | TRBV2 | - | CASSGGEYSNQPQHF | TGTGCCAGCAGTGGGGGGGAATATAGCAATCAGCCCCAGCATTTT
- | TRBJ2-3 | TRBV5-1 | TRBD2 | CASSTGLAGGLSTDTQYF | TGCGCCAGCAGCACTGGACTAGCGGGAGGCCTAAGCACAGATACGCAGTATTTT
few | TRBJ2-1 | TRBV30 | TRBD1 | CAWSWSGGRNEQFF | TGTGCCTGGAGTTGGTCAGGGGGCCGCAATGAGCAGTTCTTC
- | TRBJ2-5 | TRBV19 | - | CASSIPSGGETQYF | TGTGCCAGTAGTATCCCATCAGGAGGAGAGACCCAGTACTTC
- | TRBJ1-1 | TRBV30 | TRBD1 | CAWSDQGELNTEAFF | TGTGCCTGGAGCGATCAGGGGGAATTGAACACTGAAGCTTTCTTT
- | TRBJ1-1 | TRBV14 | - | CASSSFPSDTEAFF | TGTGCCAGCAGCTCCTTCCCTAGCGACACTGAAGCTTTCTTT
few | TRBJ2-3 | TRBV2 | - | CASSARTSRETDTQYF | TGTGCCAGCAGTGCGCGGACCTCCCGGGAGACAGATACGCAGTATTTT